Listed here are 28 T cell receptor beta chains from one sample, sequenced in a study of blood T cell repertoires in COVID-19. The table came from immunoSEQ multiplex PCR; TCRdb's copy has only in-frame clones and leaves some out. The profile shows roughly 200,000 clones, around 87% of them singletons. Sequenced sample: PBMCs or T cells enriched from blood (not recorded which). The receptor set was obtained from a woman aged 25 to 45 who had recovered from COVID-19.

In its sample, this clone was seen a few times. V usage is TRBV5-1 and J usage is TRBJ1-2; D gene uncertain. CDR1 and CDR2 from the germline V gene are SGHRS and YFSETQ. The V gene lost 0 bases and the J gene lost 2 bases, with 8 bases spanning the gap. CDR3 length: 14 amino acids. The CDR3 region is CASSLEPSNYGYTF. CDR3 sequence (DNA): TGCGCCAGCAGCTTGGAGCCATCGAACTATGGCTACACCTTC. The variable domain in full, with the rest retrieved from reference TRBV5-1 and TRBJ1-2, is KAGVTQTPRYLIKTRGQQVTLSCSPISGHRSVSWYQQTPGQGLQFLFEYFSETQRNKGNFPGRFSGRQFSNSRSEMNVSTLELGDSALYLCASSLEPSNYGYTFGSGTRLTVV.

The gene calls are TRBV5-1 and TRBJ1-2, with 10 bases that match TRBD1. V shed 4 bases and J 8 bases; nucleotides not matched to a gene: 11. Germline CDR1 SGHRS, CDR2 YFSETQ. There are 15 residues in the CDR3. The CDR3 protein is CASSRLEGQGYGYTF. CDR3 DNA: TGCGCCAGCAGCAGGCTAGAGGGACAGGGGTACGGCTACACCTTC.

The gene calls are TRBV7-2 and TRBJ1-2; a weak D match, TRBD1 (6 bases). Germline V gene lookup returns CDR1 SGHTA and CDR2 FQGNSA. Trimming stripped 2 bases from V and 4 bases from J, with 11 bases between. The CDR3 extends over 14 amino acids. The CDR3 reads CASSLSQGGYGYTF. Here the CDR3 DNA reads TGTGCCAGCAGCTTAAGTCAAGGGGGCTATGGCTACACCTTC.

The chain has TRBV27 and TRBJ1-6; 7 bases map to TRBD1. V shed 5 bases, J shed 6 bases, and the junction held 7 bases outside the gene matches. From germline, CDR1 is MNHEY and CDR2 SMNVEV (reference sequence). The length of the CDR3 is 15 residues. This CDR3 reads CASSPKTGTNSPLHF. The CDR3, as DNA: TGTGCCAGCAGTCCGAAGACAGGGACTAATTCACCCCTCCACTTT.

The gene calls are TRBV11-3 and TRBJ2-7; 10 nucleotides match TRBD2. The ends lost 5 bases at V and 3 bases at J; junction bases unmatched: 7. The CDR3 sequence is 15 residues long. Germline loops: CDR1 SGHNT, CDR2 YENEEA. CDR3: CASSPHPSGSYEQYF. The CDR3 DNA is TGTGCCAGCAGCCCCCATCCTAGCGGGAGCTACGAGCAGTACTTC.

V usage is TRBV30 and J usage is TRBJ2-3; 14 bases are a match to TRBD2. The CDR3 has 20 amino acids. Germline V CDR1 and CDR2: GTSNPN, SVGIG (reference sequence). V shed 2 bases, J shed 0 bases, and the junction held 13 bases outside the gene matches. CDR3 nucleotides: TGTGCCTGGAGTCGCTTCTTCGCGACTAGCGGGAGGGAGAGCACAGATACGCAGTATTTT. Its translation: CAWSRFFATSGRESTDTQYF.

V usage is TRBV7-8 and J usage is TRBJ2-1, with 9 bases lining up with TRBD2. V lost 5 bases, J lost 10 bases, and 9 bases stayed unmatched. Germline-derived CDR1 and CDR2 are SGHVS and FQNEAQ. The CDR3 length is 14 residues. The CDR3 sequence: CASSLRTSVREQFF. Written as DNA, the CDR3 is TGTGCCAGCAGCCTCCGGACTAGCGTGAGGGAGCAGTTCTTC.

The rearrangement links TRBV5-1 to TRBJ1-6; D gene unclear. V was trimmed by 2 bases and J by 9 bases, leaving 9 bases between them. The germline V gene has CDR1 SGHRS and CDR2 YFSETQ. The CDR3 sequence is 13 residues long. In DNA, the CDR3 is TGCGCCAGCAGCTTAAGCCCATCTTCACCCCTCCACTTT. Residues: CASSLSPSSPLHF.

This chain connects TRBV30 to TRBJ1-1, with TRBD1 matching over 10 bases. In germline, CDR1 is GTSNPN, CDR2 SVGIG (reference sequence). V shed 4 bases and J 4 bases; nucleotides not matched to a gene: 6. The CDR3 runs 14 residues. CDR3 sequence: CAWTTGQGGTEAFF. The CDR3 DNA reads as TGTGCCTGGACAACCGGACAGGGGGGCACTGAAGCTTTCTTT.

V usage is TRBV6-5 and J usage is TRBJ2-1, with D perhaps matching TRBD2 (5 bases). This CDR3 comprises 16 residues. The germline V and J ends were trimmed by 4 bases and 5 bases, with 18 bases remaining between them. Germline CDR1 MNHEY, CDR2 SVGAGI. The CDR3 DNA sequence: TGTGCCAGCAGTTTCCGGTGGGCGGAGGATAACAATGAGCAGTTCTTC. It codes for CASSFRWAEDNNEQFF.

The chain employs TRBV7-9 and TRBJ2-5; 9 bases line up with TRBD1. V lost 5 bases to trimming and J lost 4 bases; unmatched junction nucleotides: 5. CDR1 and CDR2 (germline): SEHNR, FQNEAQ (reference sequence). CDR3 size: 14 residues. The CDR3 sequence: CASSAGTGRETQYF. In DNA form, the CDR3 reads TGTGCCAGCAGCGCGGGGACAGGGAGAGAGACCCAGTACTTC.

V usage is TRBV27 and J usage is TRBJ2-7; 13 nucleotides line up with TRBD2. CDR3 length: 14 residues. Losses at the gene ends were 5 bases for V and 7 bases for J; bases not matched to a gene: 5. Germline CDR1 and CDR2: MNHEY and SMNVEV (reference sequence). The CDR3 DNA sequence: TGTGCCAGCAGTACCACTAGCGGGAGGGGGGAGCAGTACTTC. Protein product: CASSTTSGRGEQYF.

About this clone itself: Relative to the germline gene, one junction end is altered; a read error may explain this. This chain uses TRBV7-7 with TRBJ1-4, with D perhaps matching TRBD1 (6 bases). CDR1 and CDR2 (germline): SSHAT, FNYEAQ (reference sequence). This CDR3 region has 15 residues. The CDR3 bases are TGTGCTAGCAGCTTGGGAACAGGGTTCAATGAAAAACTGTTTTTT. Its translation: CASSLGTGFNEKLFF.

As regards this clone: The junction departs from the called germline gene at one end, perhaps through a read error. This chain links TRBV5-4 with TRBJ1-4, with D possibly TRBD1 on 5 matching bases. The CDR3 runs to 15 residues. Germline V CDR1 and CDR2: SGHNT, YYREEE (reference sequence). As DNA, the CDR3 is TGTGCCAGCAGTTTGGCTTCGGGGGTCGGTGAAAAACTGTTTTTT. Amino acids: CASSLASGVGEKLFF.

V usage is TRBV6-2 or TRBV6-3 and J usage is TRBJ1-2, with TRBD1 as a possible D gene (5 bases). Germline CDR1 MNHEY, CDR2 SVGEGT. V lost 2 bases and J 7 bases, leaving 11 bases between the germline ends. The CDR3 extends over 13 amino acids. The CDR3 sequence is CASSYGGGIGYTF. CDR3 DNA: TGTGCCAGCAGTTACGGGGGAGGTATTGGCTACACCTTC.

V is TRBV5-1 and J is TRBJ1-5; perhaps TRBD1 as D (6 bases). In germline, CDR1 is SGHRS, CDR2 YFSETQ. Trimming stripped 4 bases from V and 5 bases from J, with 16 bases between. The CDR3 is made up of 15 amino acids. The CDR3 here is CASSRNGGGDQPQHF. CDR3 bases: TGCGCCAGCAGCAGAAATGGGGGCGGCGATCAGCCCCAGCATTTT.

The chain carries TRBV29-1 and TRBJ2-7, with 8 bases identical to TRBD2. The germline gives CDR1 SQVTM, CDR2 ANQGSEA. V lost 0 bases and J lost 0; bases outside the gene matches: 7. The CDR3 totals 16 residues. CDR3 DNA sequence: TGCAGCGTTGAAGATCAAGTAGCGGGGAGCTCCTACGAGCAGTACTTC. It codes for CSVEDQVAGSSYEQYF.

This chain connects TRBV6-5 to TRBJ1-1; the D is unclear. This CDR3 contains 14 residues. Germline CDR1 reads MNHEY; CDR2 reads SVGAGI. The V gene lost 2 bases and the J gene lost 3 bases, with 10 bases spanning the gap. The CDR3 protein is CASSYEARYTEAFF. The DNA for the CDR3 is TGTGCCAGCAGTTACGAGGCACGGTACACTGAAGCTTTCTTT.

This clone was recorded a few times. V gene TRBV2 combines with J gene TRBJ1-5, with a weak D call TRBD1 (6 bases). The V and J ends lost 6 bases and 4 bases respectively, with 13 bases between them. CDR3 length equals 14 residues. Per germline, CDR1 SNHLY and CDR2 FYNNEI. The CDR3 loop reads CASRAGVTNQPQHF. The DNA for the CDR3 is TGTGCCAGCAGAGCAGGGGTCACAAATCAGCCCCAGCATTTT. Variable domain in full (rest from reference TRBV2 and TRBJ1-5): EPEVTQTPSHQVTQMGQEVILRCVPISNHLYFYWYRQILGQKVEFLVSFYNNEISEKSEIFDDQFSVERPDGSNFTLKIRSTKLEDSAMYFCASRAGVTNQPQHFGDGTRLSIL.

The gene calls are TRBV19 and TRBJ1-2; 10 nucleotides line up with TRBD1. CDR1 and CDR2 from the germline V gene are LNHDA and SQIVND (reference sequence). J lost 4 bases, V lost 5 bases, and 7 bases had no gene match. The CDR3 loop spans 15 amino acids. The DNA of the CDR3 is TGTGCCAGTAGTCCCGGACAGGGGGTGGGCTATGGCTACACCTTC. Encoded protein: CASSPGQGVGYGYTF.

This clone was picked up one time. The chain couples TRBV30 to TRBJ2-5, with D perhaps matching TRBD1 (5 bases). The CDR3 runs 15 residues. Trimming shortened V by 0 bases and J by 1 base, and 12 bases separated the two germline ends. Per the germline V gene, CDR1 is GTSNPN and CDR2 is SVGIG (reference sequence). The CDR3 region has the DNA TGTGCCTGGAGTGTCGGAACAGGAACCCAAGAGACCCAGTACTTC. Protein sequence: CAWSVGTGTQETQYF.

This chain joins TRBV4-3 and TRBJ1-1; D is perhaps TRBD1 (5 bases). This CDR3 contains 17 residues. V shed 1 base and J shed 2 bases, with 17 bases lying between them. CDR1 and CDR2 from the germline V gene are LGHNA and YSLEER. The chain's CDR3 is CASSQVRMGPENTEAFF. CDR3 coding DNA: TGCGCCAGCAGCCAAGTCAGGATGGGGCCGGAAAACACTGAAGCTTTCTTT.

This clone has only a few counts. The chain recombines TRBV7-9 with TRBJ1-1, with a weak D call TRBD1 (5 bases). Germline V gene data show CDR1 as SEHNR and CDR2 as FQNEAQ (reference sequence). The V end lost 5 bases, the J end lost 3 bases, and 16 bases lay between the germline ends. This CDR3 has 15 amino acids. The CDR3 DNA reads as TGTGCCAGCAGCCCAACTGGCCGGGGGGACACTGAAGCTTTCTTT. Its protein is CASSPTGRGDTEAFF.

The chain has TRBV7-2 and TRBJ1-3, with D hard to call. The germline gives CDR1 SGHTA, CDR2 FQGNSA. V was pared by 1 base and J by 4 bases, with 8 bases between. CDR3 length: 14 residues. CDR3 residues: CASSLVAVGNTIYF. The CDR3 DNA reads as TGTGCCAGCAGCTTAGTGGCAGTCGGAAACACCATATATTTT.

The CDR3 nucleotides are TGTGCCAGCAGCACTAGCGGGGGATCCTACGAGCAGTACTTC. This translates into CASSTSGGSYEQYF. V is TRBV5-6 and J is TRBJ2-7, with 11 bases identical to TRBD2. V lost 4 bases to trimming and J lost 1 base; unmatched junction nucleotides: 1. Germline V CDR1 and CDR2: SGHDT, YYEEEE. The CDR3 is made up of 14 amino acids. The whole variable domain, filled in from reference TRBV5-6 and TRBJ2-7, reads DAGVTQSPTHLIKTRGQQVTLRCSPKSGHDTVSWYQQALGQGPQFIFQYYEEEERQRGNFPDRFSGHQFPNYSSELNVNALLLGDSALYLCASSTSGGSYEQYFGPGTRLTVT.

The chain employs TRBV18 and TRBJ2-1, with 11 bases fitting TRBD1. The CDR3 is made up of 20 amino acids. Losses at the gene ends were 6 bases for V and 5 bases for J; bases not matched to a gene: 21. CDR1 and CDR2 from the germline V gene are KGHSH and LQKENI. The CDR3 DNA is TGTGCCAGCTCGTCTTTGGGACAGGGGGGACCGGCGGCCATCAACAATGAGCAGTTCTTC. Protein sequence: CASSSLGQGGPAAINNEQFF.

The genes are TRBV14 and TRBJ2-5; 11 nucleotides agree with TRBD2. This CDR3 contains 17 residues. The germline V gene encodes CDR1 SGHDN and CDR2 FVKESK. V was clipped by 0 bases and J by 5 bases; unmatched bases: 8. CDR3: CASSQETSGSSRETQYF. CDR3 in DNA: TGTGCCAGCAGCCAAGAAACTAGCGGGAGTTCGAGGGAGACCCAGTACTTC. The whole variable domain, remainder taken from reference TRBV14 and TRBJ2-5, is EAGVTQFPSHSVIEKGQTVTLRCDPISGHDNLYWYRRVMGKEIKFLLHFVKESKQDESGMPNNRFLAERTGGTYSTLKVQPAELEDSGVYFCASSQETSGSSRETQYFGPGTRLLVL.

The gene calls are TRBV9 and TRBJ2-5; the D is unclear. The germline CDR1 and CDR2 sequences are SGDLS and YYNGEE. This CDR3 has 13 residues. V was cut by 4 bases and J by 5 bases, with 12 bases left in between. CDR3 DNA sequence: TGTGCCAGCAGCCCAGTCCCTAGGGAGACCCAGTACTTC. Its translation: CASSPVPRETQYF.